This T cell receptor (beta chain) was identified in a study of T cell responses to AZD1222 COVID-19 vaccine. Study results and limitations: Spike-specific TCR breadth and depth grew following two AZD1222 doses. Baseline seropositivity characterized only six AZD1222 recipients. Sampling that yielded the repertoires occurred only after the peak T cell response. The sample set comprised mostly white British donors with more females, and clonal diversity was possibly underestimated.

CDR1 MGHDK and CDR2 SYGVNS come from the germline V gene. The CDR3 covers 15 residues. The V segment lost 8 bases and the J segment 4 bases; nucleotides outside the gene matches: 8. Sequencing was performed with immunoSEQ multiplex PCR; in TCRdb, only in-frame clones are kept and a portion is missing. The sample lists more than 100,000 clones; 91% were seen once. A remark on this clone: The antigen remains unidentified.

The sequence came from an adult who received the AZD1222 COVID-19 vaccine. The genes are TRBV25-1 and TRBJ2-1, with TRBD2 matching over 10 bases. This specimen was peripheral blood, taken 28 days after the second AZD1222 dose. CDR3 region: CASRFTSGNYNEQFF. CDR3 DNA: TGTGCCAGCCGCTTTACTAGCGGGAATTACAATGAGCAGTTCTTC.